Listed below are T cell receptor beta chains from one sample, sequenced in a study of blood T cell repertoires in COVID-19. Data came from immunoSEQ multiplex PCR; TCRdb stores just in-frame clones and leaves some out. Here the sample spans 300,000 to 400,000 clones, 70% to 90% being singletons. Sequencing was carried out using peripheral blood. These receptors originate from a woman aged 60-75 years with COVID-19, enrolled during active disease. Both conserved end residues are part of each CDR3. Each record gives: D gene, clone size, J gene, V gene, CDR3 protein, CDR3 DNA. D genes are given only for firm matches. Clone size is stated in some rows and not others, as once, few, many or a class when expanded.

D: TRBD1
size: .
J: TRBJ2-3
V: TRBV6-6
CDR3: CASHKGQGSTDTQYF
DNA: TGTGCCAGCCACAAGGGACAGGGTAGCACAGATACGCAGTATTTT

D: TRBD2
size: .
J: TRBJ2-3
V: TRBV7-2
CDR3: CASSQGSSGGGTDTQYF
DNA: TGTGCCAGCAGCCAGGGGAGTAGCGGGGGCGGCACAGATACGCAGTATTTT

D: TRBD2
size: .
J: TRBJ2-5
V: TRBV3-1/TRBV3-2
CDR3: CASSSGLAGGLKTQYF
DNA: TGTGCCAGCAGTTCCGGACTAGCGGGGGGACTTAAGACCCAGTACTTC

D: .
size: .
J: TRBJ1-1
V: TRBV7-3
CDR3: CASSLQGGLGTEAFF
DNA: TGTGCCAGCAGCTTACAAGGGGGTTTAGGCACTGAAGCTTTCTTT

D: .
size: once
J: TRBJ2-5
V: TRBV5-1
CDR3: CASSTGFSETQYF
DNA: TGCGCCAGCAGCACAGGGTTCTCTGAGACCCAGTACTTC

D: .
size: .
J: TRBJ1-2
V: TRBV19
CDR3: CASSSPWAVTLYGYTF
DNA: TGTGCCAGTAGTAGTCCTTGGGCAGTCACCCTCTATGGCTACACCTTC

D: .
size: .
J: TRBJ1-1
V: TRBV12-3/TRBV12-4
CDR3: CASSARGGRTFF
DNA: TGTGCCAGCAGTGCCCGGGGAGGGAGGACTTTCTTT

D: .
size: .
J: TRBJ1-2
V: TRBV7-3
CDR3: CASSLDYTGDNYGYTF
DNA: TGTGCCAGCAGCTTAGACTATACCGGGGATAACTATGGCTACACCTTC

D: TRBD2
size: .
J: TRBJ2-5
V: TRBV3-1/TRBV3-2
CDR3: CASSLGLAGPPRETQYF
DNA: TGTGCCAGCAGCCTGGGACTAGCGGGACCTCCAAGGGAGACCCAGTACTTC

D: TRBD1
size: .
J: TRBJ1-1
V: TRBV18
CDR3: CASHRGDRMNTEAFF
DNA: TGTGCCAGCCACAGGGGTGACAGGATGAACACTGAAGCTTTCTTT

D: .
size: .
J: TRBJ2-7
V: TRBV11-2
CDR3: CASSLVRGFSTYEQYF
DNA: TGTGCCAGCAGCTTAGTCCGAGGTTTCTCCACCTACGAGCAGTACTTC

D: .
size: .
J: TRBJ1-2
V: TRBV28
CDR3: CASMKGNYGYTF
DNA: TGTGCCAGCATGAAGGGGAACTATGGCTACACCTTC

D: TRBD2
size: .
J: TRBJ2-6
V: TRBV3-1/TRBV3-2
CDR3: CASSQAGGLSGANVLTF
DNA: TGTGCCAGCAGCCAAGCGGGGGGGCTTTCTGGGGCCAACGTCCTGACTTTC

D: .
size: .
J: TRBJ2-5
V: TRBV28
CDR3: CASSLSAETQYF
DNA: TGTGCCAGCAGTTTATCTGCGGAGACCCAGTACTTC

D: .
size: .
J: TRBJ1-3
V: TRBV19
CDR3: CASSSPQRNTIYF
DNA: TGTGCCAGTAGTTCCCCCCAGAGAAACACCATATATTTT

D: .
size: .
J: TRBJ2-7
V: TRBV3-1/TRBV3-2
CDR3: CASSQDLYEQYF
DNA: TGTGCCAGCAGCCAAGATCTTTACGAGCAGTACTTC

D: .
size: .
J: TRBJ2-2
V: TRBV15
CDR3: CATSRDGRNTGELFF
DNA: TGTGCCACCAGCAGAGATGGCAGGAACACCGGGGAGCTGTTTTTT

D: .
size: once
J: TRBJ1-1
V: TRBV12-3/TRBV12-4
CDR3: CASSLSNTEAFF
DNA: TGTGCCAGCAGTTTAAGCAACACTGAAGCTTTCTTT

D: .
size: .
J: TRBJ1-1
V: TRBV12-5
CDR3: CASGLAPIRGYSTEAFF
DNA: TGTGCTAGTGGTTTGGCACCCATCAGGGGATACAGCACTGAAGCTTTCTTT

D: .
size: .
J: TRBJ1-1
V: TRBV12-3/TRBV12-4
CDR3: CASSFSGMAFF
DNA: TGTGCCAGCAGTTTCTCAGGGATGGCTTTCTTT

D: TRBD1
size: .
J: TRBJ2-3
V: TRBV9
CDR3: CASTPSGTGQDTQYF
DNA: TGTGCCAGCACCCCTTCCGGGACAGGGCAAGATACGCAGTATTTT

D: TRBD1
size: .
J: TRBJ2-2
V: TRBV18
CDR3: CASSPLGQGAGELFF
DNA: TGTGCCAGCTCACCCCTAGGACAGGGAGCCGGGGAGCTGTTTTTT

D: TRBD2
size: .
J: TRBJ2-1
V: TRBV29-1
CDR3: CSAFSSGGQGEQFF
DNA: TGCAGCGCCTTCTCTAGCGGGGGGCAAGGGGAGCAGTTCTTC

D: .
size: .
J: TRBJ2-5
V: TRBV5-4
CDR3: CASSPEPHLQETQYF
DNA: TGTGCCAGCAGTCCCGAGCCCCATCTCCAAGAGACCCAGTACTTC

D: TRBD2
size: .
J: TRBJ2-7
V: TRBV9
CDR3: CASSVGYGSGVYEQYF
DNA: TGTGCCAGCAGCGTAGGTTATGGGAGCGGGGTCTACGAGCAGTACTTC

D: TRBD1
size: .
J: TRBJ2-7
V: TRBV30
CDR3: CAWSPDRGQQQYF
DNA: TGTGCCTGGAGTCCCGACAGGGGTCAGCAGCAGTACTTC

D: TRBD1
size: .
J: TRBJ1-5
V: TRBV7-2
CDR3: CASSTGTASNQPQHF
DNA: TGTGCCAGCAGCACCGGGACAGCTAGCAATCAGCCCCAGCATTTT